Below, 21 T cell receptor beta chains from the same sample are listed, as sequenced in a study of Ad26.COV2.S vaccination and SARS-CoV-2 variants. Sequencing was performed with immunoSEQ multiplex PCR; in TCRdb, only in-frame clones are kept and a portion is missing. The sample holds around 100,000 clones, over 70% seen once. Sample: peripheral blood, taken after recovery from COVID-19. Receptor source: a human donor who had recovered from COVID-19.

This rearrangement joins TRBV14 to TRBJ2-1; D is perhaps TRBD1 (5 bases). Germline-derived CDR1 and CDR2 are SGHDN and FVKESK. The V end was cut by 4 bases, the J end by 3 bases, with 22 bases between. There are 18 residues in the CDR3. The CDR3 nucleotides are TGTGCCAGCAGCCCGAAGATCGTCCCAGGGATCGTCTACAATGAGCAGTTCTTC. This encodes CASSPKIVPGIVYNEQFF. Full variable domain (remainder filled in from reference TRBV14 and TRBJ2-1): EAGVTQFPSHSVIEKGQTVTLRCDPISGHDNLYWYRRVMGKEIKFLLHFVKESKQDESGMPNNRFLAERTGGTYSTLKVQPAELEDSGVYFCASSPKIVPGIVYNEQFFGPGTRLTVL.

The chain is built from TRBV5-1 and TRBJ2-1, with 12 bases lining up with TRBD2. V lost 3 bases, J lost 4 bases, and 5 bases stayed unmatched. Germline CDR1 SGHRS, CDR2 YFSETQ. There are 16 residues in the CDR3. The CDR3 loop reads CASSYPLAGGYNEQFF. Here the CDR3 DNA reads TGCGCCAGCAGCTACCCTCTAGCGGGGGGGTACAATGAGCAGTTCTTC.

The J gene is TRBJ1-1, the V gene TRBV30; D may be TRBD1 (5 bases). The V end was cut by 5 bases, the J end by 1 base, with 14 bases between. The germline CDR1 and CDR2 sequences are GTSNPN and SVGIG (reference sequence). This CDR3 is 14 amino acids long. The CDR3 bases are TGTGCCTGGGGAAGAGGGGTCGAGAACACTGAAGCTTTCTTT. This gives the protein CAWGRGVENTEAFF.

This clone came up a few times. In nucleotides, the CDR3 is TGCGCCAGCAGCTTGGGACAGGCGAACACAGATACGCAGTATTTT. Translating gives CASSLGQANTDTQYF. The chain is built from TRBV5-1 and TRBJ2-3, with D tentatively TRBD1 (6 bases). The CDR3 extends over 15 amino acids. Germline CDR1 and CDR2: SGHRS and YFSETQ. V lost 0 bases and J lost 2, with 10 bases in between.

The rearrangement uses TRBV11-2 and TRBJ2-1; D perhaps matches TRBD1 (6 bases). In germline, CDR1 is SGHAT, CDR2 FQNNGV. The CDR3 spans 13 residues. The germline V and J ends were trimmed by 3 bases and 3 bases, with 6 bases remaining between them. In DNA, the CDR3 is TGTGCCAGCAGCTTGACAGGCTACAATGAGCAGTTCTTC. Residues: CASSLTGYNEQFF.

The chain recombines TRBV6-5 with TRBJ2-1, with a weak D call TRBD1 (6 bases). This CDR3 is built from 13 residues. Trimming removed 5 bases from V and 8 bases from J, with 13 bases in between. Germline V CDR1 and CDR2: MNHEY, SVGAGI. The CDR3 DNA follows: TGTGCCAGCAGTCTGCAGGGGCGGGATGAGCAGTTCTTC. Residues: CASSLQGRDEQFF.

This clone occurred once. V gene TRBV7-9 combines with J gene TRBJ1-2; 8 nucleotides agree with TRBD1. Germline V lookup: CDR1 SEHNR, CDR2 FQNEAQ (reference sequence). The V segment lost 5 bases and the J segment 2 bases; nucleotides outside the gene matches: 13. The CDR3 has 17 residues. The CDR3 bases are TGTGCCAGCAGCCCTGGACAGGGTGAGGGGTCGAACTATGGCTACACCTTC. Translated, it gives CASSPGQGEGSNYGYTF.

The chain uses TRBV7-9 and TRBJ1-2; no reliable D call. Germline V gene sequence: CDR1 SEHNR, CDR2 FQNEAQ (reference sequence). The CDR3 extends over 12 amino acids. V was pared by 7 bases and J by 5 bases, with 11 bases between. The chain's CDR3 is CASIGSVYGYTF. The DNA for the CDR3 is TGTGCCAGCATCGGCAGCGTATATGGCTACACCTTC.

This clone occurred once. The CDR3 sequence is CASQLSGGSYNEQFF. The CDR3, as DNA: TGTGCCAGTCAGCTAAGCGGGGGTTCCTACAATGAGCAGTTCTTC. The rearrangement uses TRBV9 and TRBJ2-1, with 8 bases aligning to TRBD2. This CDR3 comprises 15 residues. Germline lookup yields CDR1 SGDLS and CDR2 YYNGEE. The junction had 8 bases not matched to a gene; V was cut back by 8 bases and J by 1 base.

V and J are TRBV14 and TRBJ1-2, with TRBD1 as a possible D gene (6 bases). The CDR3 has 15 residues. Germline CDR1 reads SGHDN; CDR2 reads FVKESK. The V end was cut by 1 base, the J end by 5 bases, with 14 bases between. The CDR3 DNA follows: TGTGCCAGCAGCCAAGTACGGACAGTGGGTTATGGCTACACCTTC. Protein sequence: CASSQVRTVGYGYTF.

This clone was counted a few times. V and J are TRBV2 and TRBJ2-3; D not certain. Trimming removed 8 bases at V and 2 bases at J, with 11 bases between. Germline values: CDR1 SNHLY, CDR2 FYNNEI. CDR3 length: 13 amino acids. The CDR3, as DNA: TGTGCCAGCGGTACTTCATACACAGATACGCAGTATTTT. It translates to CASGTSYTDTQYF.

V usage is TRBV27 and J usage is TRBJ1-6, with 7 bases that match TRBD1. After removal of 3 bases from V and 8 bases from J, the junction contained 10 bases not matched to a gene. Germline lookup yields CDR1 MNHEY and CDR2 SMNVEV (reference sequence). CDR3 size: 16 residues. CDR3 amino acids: CASSFNWRGRDSPLHF. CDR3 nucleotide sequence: TGTGCCAGCAGTTTTAATTGGAGGGGGCGCGATTCACCCCTCCACTTT.

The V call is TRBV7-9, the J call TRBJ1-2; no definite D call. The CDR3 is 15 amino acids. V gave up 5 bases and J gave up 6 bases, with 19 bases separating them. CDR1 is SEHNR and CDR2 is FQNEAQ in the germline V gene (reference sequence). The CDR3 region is CASSDQPKRTNGYTF. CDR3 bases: TGTGCCAGCAGCGACCAGCCTAAAAGAACTAATGGCTACACCTTC.

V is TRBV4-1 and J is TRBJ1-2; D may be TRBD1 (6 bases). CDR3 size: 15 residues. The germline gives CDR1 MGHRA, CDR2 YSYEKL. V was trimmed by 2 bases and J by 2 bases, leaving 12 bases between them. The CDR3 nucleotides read TGCGCCAGCAGCCAACCGGGACATAACAACTATGGCTACACCTTC. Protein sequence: CASSQPGHNNYGYTF.

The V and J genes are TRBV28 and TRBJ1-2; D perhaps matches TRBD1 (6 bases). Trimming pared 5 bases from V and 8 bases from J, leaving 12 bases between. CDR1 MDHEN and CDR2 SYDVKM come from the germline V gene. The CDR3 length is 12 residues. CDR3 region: CASSKQGYGYTF. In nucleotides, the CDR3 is TGTGCCAGCAGTAAACAGGGTTACGGCTACACCTTC.

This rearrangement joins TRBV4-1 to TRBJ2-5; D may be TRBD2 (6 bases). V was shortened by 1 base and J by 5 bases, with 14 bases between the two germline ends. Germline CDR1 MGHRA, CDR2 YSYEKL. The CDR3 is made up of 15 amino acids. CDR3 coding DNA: TGCGCCAGCAGCCAAGGCGGCGGGACCCGGGAGACCCAGTACTTC. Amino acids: CASSQGGGTRETQYF.

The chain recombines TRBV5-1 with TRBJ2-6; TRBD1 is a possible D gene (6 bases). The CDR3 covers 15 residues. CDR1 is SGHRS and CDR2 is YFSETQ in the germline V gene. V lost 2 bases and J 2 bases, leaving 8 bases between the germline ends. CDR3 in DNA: TGCGCCAGCAGCTTAACAGGGACTGGGGCCAACGTCCTGACTTTC. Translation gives CASSLTGTGANVLTF.

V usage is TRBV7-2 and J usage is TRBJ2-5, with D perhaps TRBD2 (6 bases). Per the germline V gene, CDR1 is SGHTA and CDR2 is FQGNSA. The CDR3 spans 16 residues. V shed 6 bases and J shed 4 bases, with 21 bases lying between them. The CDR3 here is CASSSTGTPTGETQYF. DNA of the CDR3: TGTGCCAGCAGTTCAACCGGGACTCCTACGGGAGAGACCCAGTACTTC.

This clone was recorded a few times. The CDR3 DNA reads TGTGCCAGTAGTATGGGCAGGGAAGGTTCACCCCTCCACTTT. Its translation is CASSMGREGSPLHF. The chain combines TRBV19 with TRBJ1-6, with a weak D call TRBD1 (5 bases). V gave up 3 bases and J gave up 9 bases, with 12 bases separating them. In germline, CDR1 is LNHDA, CDR2 SQIVND (reference sequence). CDR3 length: 14 residues. The full variable domain, in which reference TRBV19 and TRBJ1-6 provide the parts outside the CDR3, is DGGITQSPKYLFRKEGQNVTLSCEQNLNHDAMYWYRQDPGQGLRLIYYSQIVNDFQKGDIAEGYSVSREKKESFPLTVTSAQKNPTAFYLCASSMGREGSPLHFGNGTRLTVT.

CDR3 DNA sequence: TGTGCCAGCACCCTTTGGGGTAGCGGGGGGCTCCTAGGCGAGCAGTACTTC. Translated, it gives CASTLWGSGGLLGEQYF. This sequence joins TRBV7-2 and TRBJ2-7; 10 bases are a match to TRBD2. The CDR3 runs 17 residues. CDR1 is SGHTA, CDR2 FQGNSA, per germline. V was clipped by 7 bases and J by 6 bases; unmatched bases: 18.

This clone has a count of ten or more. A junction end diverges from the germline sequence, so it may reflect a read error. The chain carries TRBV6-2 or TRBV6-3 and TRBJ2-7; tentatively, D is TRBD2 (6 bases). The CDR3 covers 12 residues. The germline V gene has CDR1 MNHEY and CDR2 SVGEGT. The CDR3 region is CASSHSAGEQYF. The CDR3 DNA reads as TGTGCCAGCAGTCACTCCGCGGGGGAGCAGTACTTC.